Shown below are 9 T cell receptor beta chains from a single sample sequenced in a study of T cell repertoires in cytomegalovirus infection. These TCRs' antigens remain unknown. A single record per CDR3 protein comes from TCRdb applying MiXCR to the reads. The table shows 100,000 to 150,000 distinct CDR3 sequences, with about 24% occurring only once. The sample taken for sequencing was PBMCs, sequenced either directly or after in vitro stimulation (not recorded which). Every receptor here comes from a human donor in good health (CMV status not recorded). Some clones in this sample may be carry-over from other donors' samples.

The chain links TRBV12-3 or TRBV12-4 to TRBJ1-2, with TRBD1 as a possible D gene (6 bases). This CDR3 region has 18 residues. V gave up 1 base and J gave up 3 bases, with 21 bases separating them. CDR3 DNA sequence: TGTGCCAGCAGTTTAGTGGGCGGGGGGCTCACCGTTTACTATGGCTACACCTTC. Protein sequence: CASSLVGGGLTVYYGYTF.

This clonotype was counted a few times. CDR3 in amino acids: CASSPQRQETQYF. DNA for the CDR3: TGTGCCAGCAGCCCCCAGCGGCAAGAGACCCAGTACTTC. The V call is TRBV7-2, the J call TRBJ2-5; tentative D call: TRBD2 (5 bases). CDR1 SGHTA and CDR2 FQGNSA come from the germline V gene. Trimming cost V 5 bases and J 2 bases, with 9 bases left between them. The CDR3 length is 13 residues.

This chain joins TRBV28 and TRBJ2-2, with 7 nucleotides matching TRBD2. Germline CDR1 and CDR2: MDHEN and SYDVKM. The CDR3 consists of 17 residues. V trimming: 0 bases; J trimming: 8 bases; junction bases outside the gene matches: 12. CDR3 in DNA: TGTGCCAGCAGTTTATGGGAGCTAGCGGAGGGGCCGGGGGAGCTGTTTTTT. It specifies CASSLWELAEGPGELFF.

The chain recombines TRBV7-2 with TRBJ2-5, with TRBD2 identical over 10 bases. The germline CDR1 and CDR2 sequences are SGHTA and FQGNSA. The CDR3 has 16 residues. Trimming at V came to 5 bases and at J to 4 bases, leaving 10 bases not matched to a gene. CDR3: CASSILAGAVGETQYF. CDR3 in DNA: TGTGCCAGCAGCATTCTAGCGGGAGCGGTTGGAGAGACCCAGTACTTC.

This clonotype appeared a few times. The chain combines TRBV12-3 or TRBV12-4 with TRBJ1-5, with D unresolved. Trimming stripped 7 bases from V and 1 base from J, with 11 bases between. The CDR3 extends over 14 amino acids. CDR3 sequence (DNA): TGTGCCAGCACCTTAGGATACAGCAATCAGCCCCAGCATTTT. Its protein product is CASTLGYSNQPQHF.

This chain joins TRBV14 and TRBJ2-1, with D perhaps TRBD2 (5 bases). V was shortened by 0 bases and J by 3 bases, with 9 bases between the two germline ends. The germline V gene has CDR1 SGHDN and CDR2 FVKESK. The length of the CDR3 is 15 residues. CDR3: CASSQEERIYNEQFF. CDR3 nucleotide sequence: TGTGCCAGCAGCCAAGAAGAGCGGATCTACAATGAGCAGTTCTTC.

The chain carries TRBV4-1 and TRBJ2-7; 9 bases match TRBD2. The CDR3 is 17 amino acids. V lost 3 bases and J lost 3; bases outside the gene matches: 12. The germline V gene has CDR1 MGHRA and CDR2 YSYEKL. CDR3 nucleotides: TGCGCCAGCAGCCACAAAGGCTGGCTAGCGGGAAGCTACGAGCAGTACGTC. Protein sequence: CASSHKGWLAGSYEQYV.

This clonotype occurred a few times. V usage is TRBV19 and J usage is TRBJ1-6; 7 bases map to TRBD1. This CDR3 has 14 residues. V trimming: 3 bases; J trimming: 9 bases; junction bases outside the gene matches: 5. CDR1 is LNHDA, CDR2 SQIVND, per germline (reference sequence). This CDR3 reads CASSMQGGSSPLHF. In DNA form, the CDR3 reads TGTGCCAGTAGTATGCAGGGGGGTTCTTCACCCCTCCACTTT.

This rearrangement joins TRBV12-3 or TRBV12-4 to TRBJ2-1, with TRBD1 matching over 8 bases. The CDR3 runs 18 residues. After removal of 6 bases from V and 9 bases from J, the junction contained 22 bases not matched to a gene. The CDR3 loop reads CASSLNRGLGRGRGEQFF. CDR3 bases: TGTGCCAGCAGCCTCAACAGAGGGCTAGGCAGGGGGCGCGGTGAGCAGTTCTTC.